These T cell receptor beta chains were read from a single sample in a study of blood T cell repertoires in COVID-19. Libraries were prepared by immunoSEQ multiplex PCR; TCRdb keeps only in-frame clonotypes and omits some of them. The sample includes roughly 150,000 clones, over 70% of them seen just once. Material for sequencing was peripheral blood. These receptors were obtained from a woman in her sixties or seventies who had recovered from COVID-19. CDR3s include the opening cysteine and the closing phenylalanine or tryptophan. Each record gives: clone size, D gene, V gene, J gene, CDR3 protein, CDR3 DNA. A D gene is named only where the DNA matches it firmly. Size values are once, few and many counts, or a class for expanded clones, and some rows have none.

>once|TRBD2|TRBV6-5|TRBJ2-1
CAITSGTHNEQFF
TGTGCCATCACCAGCGGGACCCACAATGAGCAGTTCTTC
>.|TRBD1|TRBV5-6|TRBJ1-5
CASSFGGQTGVGVRQPQHF
TGTGCCAGCAGCTTTGGAGGACAGACAGGGGTTGGGGTCAGGCAGCCCCAGCATTTT
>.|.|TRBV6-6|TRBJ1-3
CASSYMRDTIYF
TGTGCCAGCAGTTACATGCGGGACACCATATATTTT
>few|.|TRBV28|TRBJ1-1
CASRLEGYTEAFF
TGTGCCAGCAGACTGGAGGGGTACACTGAAGCTTTCTTT
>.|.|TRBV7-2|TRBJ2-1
CASSLVAGTIQGEQFF
TGTGCCAGCAGCCTCGTGGCGGGCACGATACAAGGTGAGCAGTTCTTC
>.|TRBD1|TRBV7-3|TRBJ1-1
CASSHDRGATEAFF
TGTGCCAGCAGCCACGACAGGGGGGCCACTGAAGCTTTCTTT
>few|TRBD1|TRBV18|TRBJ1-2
CASSPGVGQGNYGYTF
TGTGCCAGCTCACCCGGCGTGGGACAGGGGAACTATGGCTACACCTTC
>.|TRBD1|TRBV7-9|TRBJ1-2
CASSPGTGLYGYTF
TGTGCCAGCAGCCCCGGGACAGGGCTTTATGGCTACACCTTC
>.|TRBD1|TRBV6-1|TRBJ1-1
CASSPLGQGDTEAFF
TGTGCCAGCAGTCCGCTGGGACAGGGGGACACTGAAGCTTTCTTT
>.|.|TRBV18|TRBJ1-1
CASSPPDRNTEAFF
TGTGCCAGCTCACCACCGGACAGGAACACTGAAGCTTTCTTT
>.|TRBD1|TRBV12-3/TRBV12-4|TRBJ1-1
CASGRDSTFEAFF
TGTGCCAGCGGCAGGGACAGCACCTTTGAAGCTTTCTTT
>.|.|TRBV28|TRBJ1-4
CASSPPGSGDNEKLFF
TGTGCCAGCAGTCCCCCGGGCAGCGGAGATAATGAAAAACTGTTTTTT
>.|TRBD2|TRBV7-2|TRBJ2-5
CASSRGGSQETQYF
TGTGCCAGCAGCCGGGGGGGCAGCCAAGAGACCCAGTACTTC
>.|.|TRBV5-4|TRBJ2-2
CASSLGGQNTGELFF
TGTGCCAGCAGCTTGGGAGGACAGAACACCGGGGAGCTGTTTTTT
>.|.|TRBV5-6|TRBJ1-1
CASSLLGSTEAFF
TGTGCCAGCAGCTTGTTGGGGAGCACTGAAGCTTTCTTT
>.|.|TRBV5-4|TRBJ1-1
CASSLRGPNTEAFF
TGTGCCAGCAGCTTGAGGGGCCCGAACACTGAAGCTTTCTTT
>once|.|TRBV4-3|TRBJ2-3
CASSQESPSSDTQYF
TGCGCCAGCAGCCAAGAATCTCCTAGCTCAGATACGCAGTATTTT
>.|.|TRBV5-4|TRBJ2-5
CASSLGGGRETQYF
TGTGCCAGCAGCTTGGGAGGCGGGCGGGAGACCCAGTACTTC
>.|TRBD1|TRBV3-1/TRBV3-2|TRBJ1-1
CASSQDPAGGGFF
TGTGCCAGCAGCCAAGATCCTGCAGGGGGTGGTTTCTTT
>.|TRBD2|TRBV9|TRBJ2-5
CASSVGLAGAETQYF
TGTGCCAGCAGCGTAGGACTAGCGGGAGCTGAGACCCAGTACTTC
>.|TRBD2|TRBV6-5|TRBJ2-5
CASSYPGTSQETQYF
TGTGCCAGCAGTTACCCAGGGACTAGCCAAGAGACCCAGTACTTC